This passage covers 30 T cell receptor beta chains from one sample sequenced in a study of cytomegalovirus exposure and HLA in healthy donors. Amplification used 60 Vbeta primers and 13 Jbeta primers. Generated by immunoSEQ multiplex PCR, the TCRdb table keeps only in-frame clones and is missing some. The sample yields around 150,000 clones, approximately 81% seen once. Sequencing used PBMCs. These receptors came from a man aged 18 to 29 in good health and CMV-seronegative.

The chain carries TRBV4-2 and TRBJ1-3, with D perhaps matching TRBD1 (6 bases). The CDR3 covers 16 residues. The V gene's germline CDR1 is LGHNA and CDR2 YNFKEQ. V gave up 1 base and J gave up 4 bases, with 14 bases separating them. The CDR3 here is CASSQVAGEGGNTIYF. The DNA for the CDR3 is TGTGCCAGCAGCCAAGTAGCAGGGGAAGGGGGAAACACCATATATTTT.

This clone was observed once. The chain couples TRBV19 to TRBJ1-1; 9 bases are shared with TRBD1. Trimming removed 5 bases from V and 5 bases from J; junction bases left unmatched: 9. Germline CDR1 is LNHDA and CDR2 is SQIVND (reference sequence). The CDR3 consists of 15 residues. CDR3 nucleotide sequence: TGTGCCAGTAGTTTAGGACAGGGGAGGTTAACTGAAGCTTTCTTT. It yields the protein CASSLGQGRLTEAFF.

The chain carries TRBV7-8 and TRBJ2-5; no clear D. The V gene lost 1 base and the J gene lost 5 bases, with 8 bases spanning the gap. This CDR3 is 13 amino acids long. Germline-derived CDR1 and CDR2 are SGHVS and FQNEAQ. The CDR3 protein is CASSLVAPETQYF. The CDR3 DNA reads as TGTGCCAGCAGCTTAGTGGCCCCGGAGACCCAGTACTTC. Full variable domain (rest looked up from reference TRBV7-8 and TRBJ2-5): GAGVSQSPRYKVAKRGQDVALRCDPISGHVSLFWYQQALGQGPEFLTYFQNEAQLDKSGLPSDRFFAERPEGSVSTLKIQRTQQEDSAVYLCASSLVAPETQYFGPGTRLLVL.

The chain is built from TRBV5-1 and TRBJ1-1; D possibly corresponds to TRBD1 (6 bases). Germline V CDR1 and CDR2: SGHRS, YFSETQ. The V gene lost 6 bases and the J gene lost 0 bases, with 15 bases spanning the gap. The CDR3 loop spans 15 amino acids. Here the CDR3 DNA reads TGCGCCAGCACCGGGGGGGGCAGGATGAACACTGAAGCTTTCTTT. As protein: CASTGGGRMNTEAFF.

CDR3 in DNA: TGTGCCAGCAGTTTCGTGGGGGACAGGGGATACTATGGCTACACCTTC. Translating it yields CASSFVGDRGYYGYTF. V usage is TRBV27 and J usage is TRBJ1-2; 10 bases line up with TRBD1. This CDR3 comprises 16 residues. Germline V lookup: CDR1 MNHEY, CDR2 SMNVEV (reference sequence). Trimming took 3 bases from V and 3 from J; bases not matched to a gene: 7.

Here the CDR3 reads CAWSVQGSAGELFF. DNA for the CDR3: TGTGCCTGGAGTGTACAGGGATCCGCCGGGGAGCTGTTTTTT. This chain uses TRBV30 with TRBJ2-2; a weak D match, TRBD1 (6 bases). The germline CDR1 and CDR2 sequences are GTSNPN and SVGIG (reference sequence). V gave up 0 bases and J gave up 6 bases, with 11 bases separating them. This CDR3 has 14 amino acids.

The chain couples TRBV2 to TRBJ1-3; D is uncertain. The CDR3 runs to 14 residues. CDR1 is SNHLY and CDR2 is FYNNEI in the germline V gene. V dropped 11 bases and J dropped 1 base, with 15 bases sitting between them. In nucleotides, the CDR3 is TGTGCCCTGACGGGAATTTTTTCTGGAAACACCATATATTTT. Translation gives CALTGIFSGNTIYF.

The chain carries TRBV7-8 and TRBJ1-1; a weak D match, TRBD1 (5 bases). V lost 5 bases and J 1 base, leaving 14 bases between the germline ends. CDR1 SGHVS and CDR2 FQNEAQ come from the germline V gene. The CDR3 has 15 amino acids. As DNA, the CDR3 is TGTGCCAGCAGCCCACGTATTGGGGCGAACACTGAAGCTTTCTTT. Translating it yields CASSPRIGANTEAFF.

The CDR3 here is CASSLRGANYGYTF. CDR3 DNA: TGTGCCAGCAGCTTGCGGGGGGCTAACTATGGCTACACCTTC. The V gene is TRBV7-9, the J gene TRBJ1-2; TRBD1 might be the D (5 bases). Germline CDR1 reads SEHNR; CDR2 reads FQNEAQ (reference sequence). Trimming shortened V by 3 bases and J by 0 bases, and 8 bases separated the two germline ends. This CDR3 is built from 14 residues.

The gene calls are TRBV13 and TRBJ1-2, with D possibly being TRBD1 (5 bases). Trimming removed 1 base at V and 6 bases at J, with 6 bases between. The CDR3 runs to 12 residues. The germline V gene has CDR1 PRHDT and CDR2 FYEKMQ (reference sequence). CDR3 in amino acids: CASSLAGDGYTF. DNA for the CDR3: TGTGCCAGCAGCTTAGCGGGGGATGGCTACACCTTC.

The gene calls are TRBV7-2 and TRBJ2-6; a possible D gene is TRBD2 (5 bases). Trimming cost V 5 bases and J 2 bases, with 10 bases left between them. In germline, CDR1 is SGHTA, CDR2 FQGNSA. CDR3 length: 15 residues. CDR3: CASSPKRAGANVLTF. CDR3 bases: TGTGCCAGCAGCCCGAAGAGGGCTGGGGCCAACGTCCTGACTTTC.

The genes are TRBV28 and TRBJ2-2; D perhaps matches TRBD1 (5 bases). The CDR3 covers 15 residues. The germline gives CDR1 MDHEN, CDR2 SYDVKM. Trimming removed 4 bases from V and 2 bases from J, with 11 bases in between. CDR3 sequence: CASSSAGQNTGELFF. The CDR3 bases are TGTGCCAGCAGTTCGGCAGGGCAAAACACCGGGGAGCTGTTTTTT. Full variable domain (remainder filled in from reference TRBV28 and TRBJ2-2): DVKVTQSSRYLVKRTGEKVFLECVQDMDHENMFWYRQDPGLGLRLIYFSYDVKMKEKGDIPEGYSVSREKKERFSLILESASTNQTSMYLCASSSAGQNTGELFFGEGSRLTVL.

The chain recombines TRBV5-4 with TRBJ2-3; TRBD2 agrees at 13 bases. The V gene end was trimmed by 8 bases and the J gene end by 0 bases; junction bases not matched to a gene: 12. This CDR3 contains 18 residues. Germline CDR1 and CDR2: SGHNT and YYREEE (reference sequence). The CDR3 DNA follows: TGTGCCAGAGCTTCCAAACTAGCGGGGGGGCCCAGCACAGATACGCAGTATTTT. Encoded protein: CARASKLAGGPSTDTQYF.

CDR3 amino acids: CASSLGTGYSNQPQHF. Here the CDR3 DNA reads TGTGCCAGCAGCCTAGGGACAGGATATAGCAATCAGCCCCAGCATTTT. V gene TRBV5-6 combines with J gene TRBJ1-5, with 8 bases identical to TRBD1. J was trimmed by 0 bases and V by 4 bases; bases with no gene match: 6. Germline CDR1 and CDR2: SGHDT and YYEEEE. The CDR3 is made up of 16 amino acids. The whole variable domain, remainder taken from reference TRBV5-6 and TRBJ1-5, is DAGVTQSPTHLIKTRGQQVTLRCSPKSGHDTVSWYQQALGQGPQFIFQYYEEEERQRGNFPDRFSGHQFPNYSSELNVNALLLGDSALYLCASSLGTGYSNQPQHFGDGTRLSIL.

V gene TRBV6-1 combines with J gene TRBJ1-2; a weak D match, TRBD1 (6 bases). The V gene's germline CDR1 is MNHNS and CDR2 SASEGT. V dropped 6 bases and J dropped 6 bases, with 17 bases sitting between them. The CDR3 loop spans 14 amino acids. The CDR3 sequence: CASSTGSGSDGYTF. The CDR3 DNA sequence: TGTGCCAGCAGCACAGGGTCGGGGAGCGATGGCTACACCTTC.

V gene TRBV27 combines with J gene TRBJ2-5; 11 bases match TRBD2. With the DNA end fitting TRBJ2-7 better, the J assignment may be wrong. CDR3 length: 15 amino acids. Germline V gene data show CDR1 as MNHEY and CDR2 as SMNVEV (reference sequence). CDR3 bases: TGTGCCAGCAGAGCTACTAGCGGGAGAACCTACGAGCAGTACTTC. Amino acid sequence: CASRATSGRTYEQYF.

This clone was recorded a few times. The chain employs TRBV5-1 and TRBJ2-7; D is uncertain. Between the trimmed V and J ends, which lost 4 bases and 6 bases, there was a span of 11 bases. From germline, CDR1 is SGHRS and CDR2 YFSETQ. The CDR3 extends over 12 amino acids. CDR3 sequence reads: CASSPRFGEQYF. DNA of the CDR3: TGCGCCAGCAGCCCGAGATTCGGCGAGCAGTACTTC.

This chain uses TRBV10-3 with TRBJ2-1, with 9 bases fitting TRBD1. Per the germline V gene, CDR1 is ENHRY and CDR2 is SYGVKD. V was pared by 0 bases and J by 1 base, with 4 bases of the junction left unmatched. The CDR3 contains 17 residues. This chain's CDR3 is CAISESYGTGSYNEQFF. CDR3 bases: TGTGCCATCAGTGAGTCGTATGGGACAGGGTCCTACAATGAGCAGTTCTTC.

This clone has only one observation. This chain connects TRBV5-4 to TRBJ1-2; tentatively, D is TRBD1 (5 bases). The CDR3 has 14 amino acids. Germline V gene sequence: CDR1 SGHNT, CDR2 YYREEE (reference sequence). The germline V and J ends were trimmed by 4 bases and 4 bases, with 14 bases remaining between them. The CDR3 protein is CASSPPTDLYGYTF. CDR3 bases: TGTGCCAGCAGCCCGCCGACAGACCTCTATGGCTACACCTTC.

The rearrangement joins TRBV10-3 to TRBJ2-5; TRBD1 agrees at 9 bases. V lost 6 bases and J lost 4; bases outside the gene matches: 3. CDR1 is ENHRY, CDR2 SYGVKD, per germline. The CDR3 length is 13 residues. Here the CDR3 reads CAIRDRGGETQYF. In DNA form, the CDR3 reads TGTGCCATCAGAGACAGGGGGGGAGAGACCCAGTACTTC.

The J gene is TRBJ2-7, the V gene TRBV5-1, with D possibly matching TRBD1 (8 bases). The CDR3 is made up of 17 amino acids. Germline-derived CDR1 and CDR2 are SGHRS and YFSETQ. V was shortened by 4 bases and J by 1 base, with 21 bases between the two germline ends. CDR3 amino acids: CASSRTGMGGGSYEQYF. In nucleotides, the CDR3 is TGCGCCAGCAGCCGGACAGGGATGGGAGGGGGGTCCTACGAGCAGTACTTC.

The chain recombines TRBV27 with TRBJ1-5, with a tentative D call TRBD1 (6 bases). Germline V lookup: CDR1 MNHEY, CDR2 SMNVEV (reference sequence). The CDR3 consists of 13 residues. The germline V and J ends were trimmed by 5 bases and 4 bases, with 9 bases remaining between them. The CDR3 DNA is TGTGCCAGCAGTCGACAGGTTAATCAGCCCCAGCATTTT. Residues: CASSRQVNQPQHF.

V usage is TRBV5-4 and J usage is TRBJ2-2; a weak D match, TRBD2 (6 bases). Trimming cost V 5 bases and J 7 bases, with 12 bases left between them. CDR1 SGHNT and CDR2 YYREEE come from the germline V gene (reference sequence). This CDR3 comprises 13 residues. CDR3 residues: CASREGLGGELFF. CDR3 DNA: TGTGCCAGCAGGGAGGGGTTGGGCGGGGAGCTGTTTTTT.

The CDR3 DNA reads as TGTGCCAGCAGTCCCTGGACAGGCCGTAGCACAGATACGCAGTATTTT. This translates into CASSPWTGRSTDTQYF. The chain joins TRBV28 to TRBJ2-3; 7 positions agree with TRBD1. Germline CDR1 and CDR2: MDHEN and SYDVKM. J gave up 0 bases and V 5 bases, and 8 bases lay outside the gene matches. The CDR3 totals 16 residues.

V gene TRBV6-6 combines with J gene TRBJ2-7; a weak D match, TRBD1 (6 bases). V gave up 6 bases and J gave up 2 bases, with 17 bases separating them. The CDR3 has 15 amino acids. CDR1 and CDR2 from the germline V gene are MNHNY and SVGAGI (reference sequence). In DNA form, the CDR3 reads TGTGCCAGCAGCCCTGCCGGGACACTAACCTACGAGCAGTACTTC. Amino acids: CASSPAGTLTYEQYF.

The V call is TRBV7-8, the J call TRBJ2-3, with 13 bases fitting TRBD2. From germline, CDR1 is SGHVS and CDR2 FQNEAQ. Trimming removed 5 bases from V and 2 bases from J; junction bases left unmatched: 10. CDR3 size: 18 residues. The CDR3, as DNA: TGTGCCAGCAGCCTTACTAGCGGGAGGGCCCGAAACACAGATACGCAGTATTTT. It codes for CASSLTSGRARNTDTQYF.

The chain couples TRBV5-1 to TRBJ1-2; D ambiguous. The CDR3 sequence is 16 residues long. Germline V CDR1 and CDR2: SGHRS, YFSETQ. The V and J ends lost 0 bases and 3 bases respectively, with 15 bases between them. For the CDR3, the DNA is TGCGCCAGCAGCTTGGATGTTCCGGGGTTGGACTATGGCTACACCTTC. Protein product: CASSLDVPGLDYGYTF.

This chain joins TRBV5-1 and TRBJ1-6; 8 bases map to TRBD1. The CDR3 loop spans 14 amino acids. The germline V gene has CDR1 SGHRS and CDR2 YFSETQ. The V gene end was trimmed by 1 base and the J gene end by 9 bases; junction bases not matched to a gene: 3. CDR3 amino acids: CASSLTTGASPLHF. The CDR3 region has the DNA TGCGCCAGCAGCTTGACGACAGGGGCTTCACCCCTCCACTTT. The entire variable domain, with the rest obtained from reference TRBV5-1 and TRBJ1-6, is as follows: KAGVTQTPRYLIKTRGQQVTLSCSPISGHRSVSWYQQTPGQGLQFLFEYFSETQRNKGNFPGRFSGRQFSNSRSEMNVSTLELGDSALYLCASSLTTGASPLHFGNGTRLTVT.

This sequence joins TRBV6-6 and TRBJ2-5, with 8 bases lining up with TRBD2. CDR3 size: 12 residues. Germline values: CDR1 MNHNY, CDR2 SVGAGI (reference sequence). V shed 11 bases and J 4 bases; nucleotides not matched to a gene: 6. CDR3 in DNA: TGTGCCGGCAACGGGGGGGGAGAGACCCAGTACTTC. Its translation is CAGNGGGETQYF.

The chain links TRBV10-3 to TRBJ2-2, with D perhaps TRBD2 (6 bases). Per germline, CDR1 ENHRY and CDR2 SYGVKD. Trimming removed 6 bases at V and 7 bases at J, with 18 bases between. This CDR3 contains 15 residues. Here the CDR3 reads CAISERVAGGGELFF. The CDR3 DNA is TGTGCCATCAGCGAGCGGGTAGCCGGGGGCGGGGAGCTGTTTTTT.